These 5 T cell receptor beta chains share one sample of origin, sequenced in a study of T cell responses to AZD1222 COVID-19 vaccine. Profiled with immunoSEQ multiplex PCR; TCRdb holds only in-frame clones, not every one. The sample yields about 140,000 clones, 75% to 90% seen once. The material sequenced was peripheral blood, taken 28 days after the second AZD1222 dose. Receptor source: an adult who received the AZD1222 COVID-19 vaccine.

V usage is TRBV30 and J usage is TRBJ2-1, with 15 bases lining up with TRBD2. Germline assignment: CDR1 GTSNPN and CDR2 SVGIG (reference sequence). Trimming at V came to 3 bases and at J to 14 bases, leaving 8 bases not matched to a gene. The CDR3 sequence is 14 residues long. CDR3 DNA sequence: TGTGCCTGGAGGTTCGGACTAGCGGGAGGGCCGAAGTTCTTC. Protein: CAWRFGLAGGPKFF. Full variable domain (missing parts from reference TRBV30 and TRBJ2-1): SQTIHQWPATLVQPVGSPLSLECTVEGTSNPNLYWYRQAAGRGLQLLFYSVGIGQISSEVPQNLSASRPQDRQFILSSKKLLLSDSGFYLCAWRFGLAGGPKFFGPGTRLTVL.

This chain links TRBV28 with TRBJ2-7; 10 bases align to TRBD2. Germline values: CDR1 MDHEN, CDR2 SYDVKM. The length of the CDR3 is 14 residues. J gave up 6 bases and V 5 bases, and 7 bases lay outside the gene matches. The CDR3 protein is CASSLAGAYREQYF. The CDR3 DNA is TGTGCCAGCAGTCTAGCGGGAGCGTACCGCGAGCAGTACTTC.

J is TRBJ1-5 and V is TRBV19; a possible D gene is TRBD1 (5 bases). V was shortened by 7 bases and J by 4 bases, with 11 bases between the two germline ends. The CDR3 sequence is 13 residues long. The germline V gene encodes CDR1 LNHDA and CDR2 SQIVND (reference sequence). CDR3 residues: CASIGARNQPQHF. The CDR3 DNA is TGTGCCAGTATCGGGGCGAGGAATCAGCCCCAGCATTTT.

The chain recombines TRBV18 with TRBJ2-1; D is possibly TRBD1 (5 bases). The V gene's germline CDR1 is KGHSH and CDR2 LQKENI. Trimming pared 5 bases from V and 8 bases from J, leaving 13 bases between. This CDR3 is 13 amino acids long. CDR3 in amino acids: CASSETRGHEQFF. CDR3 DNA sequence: TGTGCCAGCTCAGAAACAAGGGGTCATGAGCAGTTCTTC.

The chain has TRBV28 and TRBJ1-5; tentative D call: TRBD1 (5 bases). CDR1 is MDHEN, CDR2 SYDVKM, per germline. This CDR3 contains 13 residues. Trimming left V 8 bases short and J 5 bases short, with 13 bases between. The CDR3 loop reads CASAPGPHQPQHF. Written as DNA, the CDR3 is TGTGCCAGCGCCCCGGGACCCCATCAGCCCCAGCATTTT.